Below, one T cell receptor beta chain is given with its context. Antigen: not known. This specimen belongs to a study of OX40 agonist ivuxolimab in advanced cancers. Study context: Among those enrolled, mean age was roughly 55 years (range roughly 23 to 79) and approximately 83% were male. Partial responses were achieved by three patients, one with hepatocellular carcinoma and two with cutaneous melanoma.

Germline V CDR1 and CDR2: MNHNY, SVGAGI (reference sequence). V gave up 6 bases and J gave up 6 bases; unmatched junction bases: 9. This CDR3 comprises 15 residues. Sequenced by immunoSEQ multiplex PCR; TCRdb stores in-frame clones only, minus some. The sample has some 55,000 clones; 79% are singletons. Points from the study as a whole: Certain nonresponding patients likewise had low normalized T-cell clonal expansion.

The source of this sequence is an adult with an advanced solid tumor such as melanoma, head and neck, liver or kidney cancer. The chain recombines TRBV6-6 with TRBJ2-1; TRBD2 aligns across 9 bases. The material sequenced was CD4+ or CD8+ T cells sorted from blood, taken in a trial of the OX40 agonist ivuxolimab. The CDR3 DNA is TGTGCCAGCAGCCCCGGGCTAGCGGGGTTCAATGAGCAGTTCTTC. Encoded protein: CASSPGLAGFNEQFF.